The rows below give T cell receptor beta chains drawn from one sample of a study of breast tumors, draining lymph nodes, adjacent tissues. TCRdb ran MiXCR on the multiplex PCR reads and lists one entry per CDR3 protein. Seen here are roughly 80,000 distinct CDR3 sequences, roughly a fifth observed once, and the top ten hold around 2.5%. Sequencing was done on a sample of axillary lymph node tissue. These receptors came from a female donor with breast cancer. Some clones in this sample may be carry-over from other donors' samples. Both conserved end residues are part of each CDR3.

v_gene | CDR3aa
TRBV15 | CATGLNADTQYF
TRBV7-9 | CASTHGSTDTQYF
TRBV3-1 | CASSHPTSGRVYEQYF
TRBV27 | CASSLSTAPYEQYF
TRBV11-2 | CASSDTGRSTDTQYF
TRBV6-5 | CASRSAGTGAADTQYF
TRBV11-2 | CAISGGGSYEQYF
TRBV9 | CASSVDRGTDTIYF
TRBV5-1 | CASSLGTAVGEQYF
TRBV6-1 | CASTRGQETQYF
TRBV28 | CASTLFRGAGGGNTIYF
TRBV19 | CASSHSGSSYEQYF
TRBV5-1 | CASSLAPSEETQYF
TRBV6-6 | CASSYSGGPTDTQYF
TRBV6-1 | CASSVTGGNQPQHF
TRBV6-2/TRBV6-3 | CASSRDRNNEQFF
TRBV4-1 | CASSQAPPTEQYF
TRBV9 | CASSRSTSYNEQFF
TRBV30 | CAWAQLGTSNQPQHF
TRBV6-6 | CASSYSSRSYYSNQPQHF
TRBV6-5 | CASSDLTGRYGYTF
TRBV28 | CASRRAGSNTGELFF
TRBV7-8 | CAVAPGASYNEQFF
TRBV12-3/TRBV12-4 | CASSLIMAGANEQFF
TRBV6-1 | CASSEGVANTGELFF
TRBV7-2 | CASSLPKSTDTQYF
TRBV7-6 | CASSLLAGGGGELFF
TRBV5-4 | CASSSRLAGGRHTDTQYF